This T cell receptor beta chain was sequenced for a study of blood T cell repertoires in COVID-19. Study information: The United States, Italy and Spain were the sources of the acute and convalescent COVID-19 samples.

In the original analysis: Counts of nucleated cells, estimated from reference gene primer amplification, were obtained. Sequenced by immunoSEQ multiplex PCR; TCRdb stores in-frame clones only, minus some. V and J calls and clone size come straight from that table; D and trimming were deduced from the DNA. Found here are 250,000 to 400,000 clones, 85% to 90% of them singletons; the top ten hold less than 3.5%. V was cut by 4 bases and J by 1 base, with 11 bases left in between. The germline gives CDR1 SNHLY, CDR2 FYNNEI. The CDR3 runs to 15 residues. This clonotype was obtained from a woman between 25 and 40 years old with COVID-19, enrolled during active disease. The material sequenced was peripheral blood. The V and J genes are TRBV2 and TRBJ1-5; D not certain. CDR3 sequence: CASSVRRVSNQPQHF. The DNA of the CDR3 is TGTGCCAGCAGTGTCCGCCGGGTCAGCAATCAGCCCCAGCATTTT.